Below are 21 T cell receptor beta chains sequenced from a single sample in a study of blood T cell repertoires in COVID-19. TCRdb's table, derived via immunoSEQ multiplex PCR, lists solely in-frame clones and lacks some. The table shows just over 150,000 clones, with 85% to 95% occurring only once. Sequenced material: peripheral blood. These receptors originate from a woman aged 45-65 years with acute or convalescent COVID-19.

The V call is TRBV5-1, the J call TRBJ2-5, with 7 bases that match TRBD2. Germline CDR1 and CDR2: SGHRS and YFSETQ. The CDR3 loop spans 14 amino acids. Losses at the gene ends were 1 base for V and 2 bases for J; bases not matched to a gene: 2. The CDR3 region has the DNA TGCGCCAGCAGCTTGCCCGGGGGGCAAGAGACCCAGTACTTC. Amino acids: CASSLPGGQETQYF.

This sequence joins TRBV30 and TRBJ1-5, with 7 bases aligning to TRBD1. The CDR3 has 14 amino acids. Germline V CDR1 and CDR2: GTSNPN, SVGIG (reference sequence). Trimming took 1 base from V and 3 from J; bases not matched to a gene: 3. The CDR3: CAWSEGQNNQPQHF. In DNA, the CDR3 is TGTGCCTGGAGTGAGGGACAGAACAATCAGCCCCAGCATTTT.

DNA of the CDR3: TGTGCCAGTAGTGTTGGGACAGCTTACGAGCAGTACTTC. Its protein is CASSVGTAYEQYF. This sequence joins TRBV19 and TRBJ2-7, with TRBD1 matching over 7 bases. CDR3 length equals 13 residues. J was trimmed by 4 bases and V by 5 bases; bases with no gene match: 5. CDR1 LNHDA and CDR2 SQIVND come from the germline V gene (reference sequence).

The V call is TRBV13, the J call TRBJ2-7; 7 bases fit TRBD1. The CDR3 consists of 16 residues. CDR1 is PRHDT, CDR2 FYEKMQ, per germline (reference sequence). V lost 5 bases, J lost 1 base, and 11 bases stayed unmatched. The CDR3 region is CASSQQTGTVSYEQYF. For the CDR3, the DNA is TGTGCCAGCAGCCAACAGACCGGGACAGTTTCCTACGAGCAGTACTTC.

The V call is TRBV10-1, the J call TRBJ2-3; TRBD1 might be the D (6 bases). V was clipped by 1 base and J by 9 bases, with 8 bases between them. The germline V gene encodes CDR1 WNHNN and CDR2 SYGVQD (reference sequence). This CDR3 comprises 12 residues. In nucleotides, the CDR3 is TGCGCCAGCAGTGAGTATAGGGGGACGCAGTATTTT. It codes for CASSEYRGTQYF.

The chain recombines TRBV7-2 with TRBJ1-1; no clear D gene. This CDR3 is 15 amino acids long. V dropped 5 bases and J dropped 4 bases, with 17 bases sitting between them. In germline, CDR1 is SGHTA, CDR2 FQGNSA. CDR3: CASSPSSSRVTEAFF. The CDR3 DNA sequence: TGTGCCAGCAGCCCCTCCTCCTCCCGTGTCACTGAAGCTTTCTTT.

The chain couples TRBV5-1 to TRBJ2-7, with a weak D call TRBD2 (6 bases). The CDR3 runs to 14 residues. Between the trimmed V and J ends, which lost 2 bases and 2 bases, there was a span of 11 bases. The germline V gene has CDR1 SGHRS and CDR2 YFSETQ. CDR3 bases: TGCGCCAGCAGCTTCCCTGGGACTCCCTACGAGCAGTACTTC. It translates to CASSFPGTPYEQYF. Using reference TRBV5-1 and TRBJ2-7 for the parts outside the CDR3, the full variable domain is KAGVTQTPRYLIKTRGQQVTLSCSPISGHRSVSWYQQTPGQGLQFLFEYFSETQRNKGNFPGRFSGRQFSNSRSEMNVSTLELGDSALYLCASSFPGTPYEQYFGPGTRLTVT.

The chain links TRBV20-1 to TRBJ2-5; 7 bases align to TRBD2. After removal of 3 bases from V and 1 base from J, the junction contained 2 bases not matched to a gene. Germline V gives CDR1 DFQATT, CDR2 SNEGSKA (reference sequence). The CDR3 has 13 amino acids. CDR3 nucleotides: TGCAGTGCTAGTGGCGGGAGCCAAGAGACCCAGTACTTC. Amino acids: CSASGGSQETQYF.

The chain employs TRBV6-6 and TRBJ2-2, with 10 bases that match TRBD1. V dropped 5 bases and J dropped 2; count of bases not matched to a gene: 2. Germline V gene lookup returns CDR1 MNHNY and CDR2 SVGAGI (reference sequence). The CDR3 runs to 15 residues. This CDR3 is CASSGTGANTGELFF. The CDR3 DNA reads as TGTGCCAGCAGTGGGACAGGGGCCAACACCGGGGAGCTGTTTTTT.

The CDR3 loop reads CATSDLHTDYGYTF. CDR3 DNA sequence: TGTGCCACCAGTGATTTGCATACAGACTATGGCTACACCTTC. The V call is TRBV24-1, the J call TRBJ1-2; D gene unclear. Between the trimmed V and J ends, which lost 0 bases and 3 bases, there was a span of 7 bases. This CDR3 has 14 amino acids. CDR1 KGHDR and CDR2 SFDVKD come from the germline V gene.

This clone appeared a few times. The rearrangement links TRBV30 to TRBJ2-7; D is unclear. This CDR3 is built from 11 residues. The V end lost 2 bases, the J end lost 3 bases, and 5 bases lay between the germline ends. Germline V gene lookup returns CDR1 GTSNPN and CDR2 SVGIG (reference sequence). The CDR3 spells CAWSSRYEQYF. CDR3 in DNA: TGTGCCTGGAGTTCTCGCTACGAGCAGTACTTC.

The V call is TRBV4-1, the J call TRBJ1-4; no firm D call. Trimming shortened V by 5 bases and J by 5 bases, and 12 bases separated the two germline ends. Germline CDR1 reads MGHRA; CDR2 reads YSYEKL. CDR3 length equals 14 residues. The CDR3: CASSDGPGNEKLFF. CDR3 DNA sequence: TGCGCCAGCAGCGATGGTCCGGGGAATGAAAAACTGTTTTTT.

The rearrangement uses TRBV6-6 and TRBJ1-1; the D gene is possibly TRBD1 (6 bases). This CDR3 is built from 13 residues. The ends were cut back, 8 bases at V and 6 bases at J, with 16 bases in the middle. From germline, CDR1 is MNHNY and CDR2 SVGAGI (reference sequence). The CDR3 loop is CASGSIPGAEAFF. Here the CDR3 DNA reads TGTGCCAGCGGATCAATTCCAGGGGCTGAAGCTTTCTTT.

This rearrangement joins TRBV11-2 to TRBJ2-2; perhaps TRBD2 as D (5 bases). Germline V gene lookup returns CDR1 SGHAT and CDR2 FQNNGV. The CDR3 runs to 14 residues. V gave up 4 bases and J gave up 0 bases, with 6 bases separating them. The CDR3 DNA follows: TGTGCCAGCAGCTCGGGGTCGAACACCGGGGAGCTGTTTTTT. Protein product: CASSSGSNTGELFF. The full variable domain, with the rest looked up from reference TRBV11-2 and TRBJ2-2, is EAGVAQSPRYKIIEKRQSVAFWCNPISGHATLYWYQQILGQGPKLLIQFQNNGVVDDSQLPKDRFSAERLKGVDSTLKIQPAKLEDSAVYLCASSSGSNTGELFFGEGSRLTVL.

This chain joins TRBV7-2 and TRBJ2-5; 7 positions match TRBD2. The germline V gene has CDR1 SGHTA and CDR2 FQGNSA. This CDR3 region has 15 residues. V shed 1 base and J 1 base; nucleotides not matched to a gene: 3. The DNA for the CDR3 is TGTGCCAGCAGCTTAGAGGGAGGGTCCCAAGAGACCCAGTACTTC. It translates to CASSLEGGSQETQYF.

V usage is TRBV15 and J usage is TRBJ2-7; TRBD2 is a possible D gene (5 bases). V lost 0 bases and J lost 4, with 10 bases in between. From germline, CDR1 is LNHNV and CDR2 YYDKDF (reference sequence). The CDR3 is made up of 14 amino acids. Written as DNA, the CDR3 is TGTGCCACCAGCAGAGACGGGGATGAATACGAGCAGTACTTC. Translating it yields CATSRDGDEYEQYF.

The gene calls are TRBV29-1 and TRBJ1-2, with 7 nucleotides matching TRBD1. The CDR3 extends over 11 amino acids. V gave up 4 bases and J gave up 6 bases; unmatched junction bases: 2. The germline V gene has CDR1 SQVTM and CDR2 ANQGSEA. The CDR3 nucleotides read TGCAGCGTTGGCAGGGGGAATGGCTACACCTTC. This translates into CSVGRGNGYTF.

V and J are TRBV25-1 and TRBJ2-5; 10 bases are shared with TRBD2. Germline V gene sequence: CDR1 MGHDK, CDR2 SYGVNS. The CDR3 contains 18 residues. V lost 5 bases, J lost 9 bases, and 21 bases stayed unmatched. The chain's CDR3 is CASSKVRIAGGAHEAQYF. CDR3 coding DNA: TGTGCCAGCAGTAAAGTCAGAATAGCGGGGGGAGCCCATGAGGCCCAGTACTTC.

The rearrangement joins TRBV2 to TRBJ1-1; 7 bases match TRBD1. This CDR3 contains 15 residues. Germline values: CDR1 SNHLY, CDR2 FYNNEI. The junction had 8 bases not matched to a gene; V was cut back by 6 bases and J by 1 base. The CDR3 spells CASRADRAKNTEAFF. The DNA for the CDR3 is TGTGCCAGCAGAGCCGACAGGGCGAAGAACACTGAAGCTTTCTTT.

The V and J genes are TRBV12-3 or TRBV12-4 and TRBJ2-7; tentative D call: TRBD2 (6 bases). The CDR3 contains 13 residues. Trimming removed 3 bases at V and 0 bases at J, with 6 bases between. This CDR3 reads CASSLGGSYEQYF. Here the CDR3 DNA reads TGTGCCAGCAGTTTGGGGGGCTCCTACGAGCAGTACTTC.

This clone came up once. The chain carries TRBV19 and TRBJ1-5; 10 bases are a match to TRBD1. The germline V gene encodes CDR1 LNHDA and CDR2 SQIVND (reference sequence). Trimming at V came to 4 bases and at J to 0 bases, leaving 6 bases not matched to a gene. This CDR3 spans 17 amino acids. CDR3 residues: CASSTTGGVNSNQPQHF. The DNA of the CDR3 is TGTGCCAGTAGTACGACAGGGGGCGTAAATAGCAATCAGCCCCAGCATTTT.